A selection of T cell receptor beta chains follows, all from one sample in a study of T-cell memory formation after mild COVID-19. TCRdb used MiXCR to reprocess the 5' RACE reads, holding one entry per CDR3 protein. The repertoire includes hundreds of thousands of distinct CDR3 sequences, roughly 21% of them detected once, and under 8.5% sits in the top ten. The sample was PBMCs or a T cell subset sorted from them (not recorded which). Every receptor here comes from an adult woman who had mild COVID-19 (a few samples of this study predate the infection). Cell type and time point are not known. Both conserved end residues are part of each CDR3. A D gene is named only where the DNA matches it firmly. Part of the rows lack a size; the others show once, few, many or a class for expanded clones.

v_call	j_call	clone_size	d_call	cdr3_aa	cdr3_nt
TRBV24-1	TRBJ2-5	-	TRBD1	CATSDRRQGPETQYF	TGTGCCACCAGTGATCGCAGACAGGGTCCAGAGACCCAGTACTTC
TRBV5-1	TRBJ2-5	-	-	CASSLAELSYNEQYF	TGCGCCAGCAGCTTGGCCGAACTCTCCTACAATGAGCAGTACTTC
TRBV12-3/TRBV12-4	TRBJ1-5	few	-	CASSLSSTTNQPQHF	TGTGCCAGCAGCCTATCCAGTACAACCAATCAGCCCCAGCATTTT
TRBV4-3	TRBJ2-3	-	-	CASSQSPMGTRNTQYF	TGCGCCAGCAGCCAAAGTCCGATGGGGACGCGGAATACGCAGTATTTT
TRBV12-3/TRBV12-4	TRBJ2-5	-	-	CASSSNRVETQYF	TGTGCCAGCAGTTCTAACAGGGTGGAGACCCAGTACTTC
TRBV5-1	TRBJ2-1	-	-	CASSDKQANSYNEQFF	TGCGCCAGCAGCGATAAACAGGCGAACTCCTACAATGAGCAGTTCTTC
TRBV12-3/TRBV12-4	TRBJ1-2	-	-	CASSLPALGGYTF	TGTGCCAGCAGTTTACCGGCCCTCGGAGGCTACACCTTC
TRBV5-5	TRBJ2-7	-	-	CASSLVEGLSSYEQYF	TGTGCCAGCAGCTTGGTAGAAGGTCTAAGCTCCTACGAGCAGTACTTC
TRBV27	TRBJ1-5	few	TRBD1	CASSFSRGWQPQHF	TGTGCCAGCAGTTTTTCCAGGGGGTGGCAGCCCCAGCATTTT
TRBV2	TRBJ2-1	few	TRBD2	CASSEGEGRTYNEQFF	TGTGCCAGCAGTGAAGGGGAGGGCAGGACCTACAATGAGCAGTTCTTC
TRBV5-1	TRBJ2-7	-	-	CASSLEIYSYEQYF	TGCGCCAGCAGCCTCGAAATATACTCCTACGAGCAGTACTTC
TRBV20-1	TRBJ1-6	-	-	CRLGGSGSPLHF	TGCAGACTGGGGGGGTCAGGTTCACCCCTCCACTTT
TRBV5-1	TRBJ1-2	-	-	CASSLAAGSNNYGYTF	TGCGCCAGCAGCTTGGCGGCGGGCAGCAATAACTATGGCTACACCTTC
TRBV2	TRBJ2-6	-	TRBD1	CASSGQGAFGANVLTF	TGTGCCAGCAGTGGGCAGGGGGCCTTCGGGGCCAACGTCCTGACTTTC
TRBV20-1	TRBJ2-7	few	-	CSAPRSQGNEQYF	TGCAGTGCTCCTAGGTCGCAGGGGAACGAGCAGTACTTC